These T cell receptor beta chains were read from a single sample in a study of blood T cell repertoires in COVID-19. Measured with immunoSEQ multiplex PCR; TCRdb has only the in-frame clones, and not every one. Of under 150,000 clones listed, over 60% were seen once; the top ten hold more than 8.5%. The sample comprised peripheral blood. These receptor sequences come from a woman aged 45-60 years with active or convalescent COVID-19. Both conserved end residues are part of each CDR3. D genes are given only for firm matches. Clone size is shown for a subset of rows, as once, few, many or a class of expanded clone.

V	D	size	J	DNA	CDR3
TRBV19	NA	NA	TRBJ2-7	TGTGCCAGTAGTATTAAACCTGGCCTCGGGGGTGAGCAGTACTTC	CASSIKPGLGGEQYF
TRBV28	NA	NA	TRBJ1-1	TGTGCCAGCAGTTTCGGTCCACCGAACACTGAAGCTTTCTTT	CASSFGPPNTEAFF
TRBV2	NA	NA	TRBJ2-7	TGTGCCAGCAAATCCCCAGGGGGCGCGGGGGCTGACTCCTACGAGCAGTACTTC	CASKSPGGAGADSYEQYF
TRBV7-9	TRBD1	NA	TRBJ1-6	TGTGCCAGCAGCGGAGGACAGGAGAATTCACCCCTCCACTTT	CASSGGQENSPLHF
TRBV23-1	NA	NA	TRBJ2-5	TGCGCCAGCAGTCCAACCCTCAGAGGGACCCAGTACTTC	CASSPTLRGTQYF
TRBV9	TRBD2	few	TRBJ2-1	TGTGCCAGCAGCGTAGGCCCGCTAGCGGGGGGGCACAATGAGCAGTTCTTC	CASSVGPLAGGHNEQFF
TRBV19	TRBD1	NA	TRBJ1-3	TGTGCCAGTAGTATTGGGACAGGGGGCTCTGGAAACACCATATATTTT	CASSIGTGGSGNTIYF
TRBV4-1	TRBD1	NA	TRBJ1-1	TGCGCCAGCAGCCAAGAAAGGGACAGTGAAGCTTTCTTT	CASSQERDSEAFF
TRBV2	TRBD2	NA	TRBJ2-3	TGTGCCAGCAGTGCCTTAGCGGGAGGGGTCGGGAATACGCAGTATTTT	CASSALAGGVGNTQYF
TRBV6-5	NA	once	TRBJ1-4	TGTGCCAGCAGTTCGACAGCTTATAATGAAAAACTGTTTTTT	CASSSTAYNEKLFF